The rows below give T cell receptor beta chains drawn from one sample of a study of blood T cell repertoires in COVID-19. This table comes from immunoSEQ multiplex PCR, and its TCRdb copy is limited to in-frame clones, with some not included. The data contain fewer than 300,000 clones, around 90% of them singletons. Sequencing used peripheral blood. The source of these receptors is a young adult with COVID-19, enrolled during active disease. Both conserved end residues are part of each CDR3.

CDR3aa	len	v_gene	j_gene
CASSPGSNQPQHF	13	TRBV19	TRBJ1-5
CGGGGSYGYTF	11	TRBV29-1	TRBJ1-2
CASSIEGQTDTQYF	14	TRBV19	TRBJ2-3
CASSFPGKPYTF	12	TRBV6-6	TRBJ1-2
CAISAAASGSAYNEQFF	17	TRBV10-3	TRBJ2-1
CASTATSRETQYF	13	TRBV6-5	TRBJ2-5
CASSLAHRGGTEAFF	15	TRBV5-8	TRBJ1-1
CASSQEVLRAYEQYF	15	TRBV4-1	TRBJ2-7
CSVVFPWGQGPNTEAFF	17	TRBV29-1	TRBJ1-1
CASSQSEGTEAFF	13	TRBV4-1	TRBJ1-1
CASSRSSYNSPLHF	14	TRBV5-6	TRBJ1-6
CASTPRGLNTEAFF	14	TRBV19	TRBJ1-1
CASSSSGREYNEQFF	15	TRBV6-5	TRBJ2-1
CASRDRGWETQYF	13	TRBV6-5	TRBJ2-5
CASSVGLAGDSPYNEQFF	18	TRBV9	TRBJ2-1
CASSFGGNTEAFF	13	TRBV27	TRBJ1-1
CASSQDPGGSVSYNSPLHF	19	TRBV4-1	TRBJ1-6
CASSPPKGIQETQYF	15	TRBV6-5	TRBJ2-5
CASSLDNLGEQFF	13	TRBV11-2	TRBJ2-1
CASSMESNTGELFF	14	TRBV19	TRBJ2-2
CASSGTGYDGYTF	13	TRBV10-2	TRBJ1-2
CASSRSSRGDEAFF	14	TRBV3-1/TRBV3-2	TRBJ1-1
CASSFFRQGIPGELFF	16	TRBV27	TRBJ2-2
CASSPPKGALGSGYTF	16	TRBV7-2	TRBJ1-2
CASSASTEIYGYTF	14	TRBV10-2	TRBJ1-2
CASSRDRKGPQHF	13	TRBV3-1/TRBV3-2	TRBJ1-5
CAITGREGGGAEEQYF	16	TRBV10-3	TRBJ2-7
CASRLRTRRLATYNEQFF	18	TRBV28	TRBJ2-1
CATSSRDNGNQPQHF	15	TRBV15	TRBJ1-5
CAISTRMGTSAADTQYF	17	TRBV10-3	TRBJ2-3
CASGGSLGNEKLFF	14	TRBV25-1	TRBJ1-4
CASSYSASGRTDTQYF	16	TRBV6-5	TRBJ2-3
CASSGDRGQGGHEKLFF	17	TRBV25-1	TRBJ1-4
CASSEIIGSGEQYF	14	TRBV6-1	TRBJ2-7
CASSLTGGPQETQYF	15	TRBV4-1	TRBJ2-5
CASSPGLAANTGELFF	16	TRBV7-2	TRBJ2-2
CASSYSQGRRGDTQYF	16	TRBV6-5	TRBJ2-3
CASRGDGTYEQYF	13	TRBV3-1/TRBV3-2	TRBJ2-7
CATSDLRGAGYTF	13	TRBV24-1	TRBJ1-2
CASSRRGRGDEQYF	14	TRBV27	TRBJ2-7
CASSERGGFRQKNSNQPQHF	20	TRBV6-1	TRBJ1-5
CAWWGGSYGYTF	12	TRBV30	TRBJ1-2
CASDPGVQGHQPQHF	15	TRBV2	TRBJ1-5